The clone carrying this TCR beta chain has at least ten counts. Its antigen is not known. V was pared by 6 bases and J by 5 bases, with 4 bases of the junction left unmatched. This CDR3 has 12 amino acids. The germline V gene encodes CDR1 DFQATT and CDR2 SNEGSKA (reference sequence). This entry is derived from a study of CD8 T cells in ankylosing spondylitis. Study conclusions and caveats: The clones that were linked to disease were reported to be significantly enriched in matched synovial fluid samples from ankylosing spondylitis patients.

Preparation of TCR beta libraries was done by quantitative 5'-RACE with molecular barcodes. TCRdb reprocessed the 5' RACE reads with MiXCR, giving one entry per CDR3 protein. The sample consists of 150,000 to 200,000 distinct CDR3 sequences, about 9.9% of them appearing once. The chain uses TRBV20-1 and TRBJ1-1; 9 nucleotides match TRBD1. Source material: blood, either unsorted or a sorted T cell fraction (not recorded which). The clonotype comes from a male donor with ankylosing spondylitis or in good health (not recorded which). CDR3 loop: CSAQTGGTEAFF. Written as DNA, the CDR3 is TGCAGTGCGCAGACAGGGGGGACTGAAGCTTTCTTT.